This record looks at one T cell receptor beta chain sequence and its context. Its specificity is unknown. TCRdb's table, derived via immunoSEQ multiplex PCR, lists solely in-frame clones and lacks some. This sample carries roughly 300,000 clones, roughly 91% of them seen once, and the ten largest clones take around 15%. The length of the CDR3 is 12 residues. Germline trimming cut 7 bases from V and 3 bases from J; bases unmatched to any gene: 5. CDR1 is SQVTM and CDR2 is ANQGSEA in the germline V gene. CD8 memory merged CD45RO+ with CCR7-negative CD45RA+ TemRA cells. This sample is drawn from a study of shared clonotypes between healthy human individuals. Study results and caveats: The sole specimen, blood, was sampled, and tissue repertoires likely differ. Richness estimates generally favored naive over memory subsets.

The sequencing sample was made of memory CD8+ T cells sorted from blood. Subset: CD45RO+ cells pooled with CCR7-negative TemRA cells. This receptor was identified in a young man in good health. The gene calls are TRBV29-1 and TRBJ2-7; 8 bases fit TRBD1. CDR3 region: CSATTGGYEQYF. The DNA of the CDR3 is TGCAGCGCCACAACAGGGGGCTACGAGCAGTACTTC.